The 7 T cell receptor beta chains listed next were all sequenced from one sample in a study of lymphopenia after photon versus proton radiotherapy. Some clones are missing from TCRdb's copy, which holds only in-frame ones; the method was immunoSEQ multiplex PCR. The table lists about 30,000 clones, approximately 95% of them singletons. Specimen: peripheral blood, collected from a patient treated with photon-based radiotherapy. These receptors were collected from a woman between 45 and 60 years old with cholangiocarcinoma.

The rearrangement joins TRBV9 to TRBJ2-1; 7 bases match TRBD1. This CDR3 is built from 19 residues. V trimming: 0 bases; J trimming: 1 base; junction bases outside the gene matches: 13. Per germline, CDR1 SGDLS and CDR2 YYNGEE. DNA of the CDR3: TGTGCCAGCAGCGTAGGAAGAGGGACAGCCAGGGGGTCCTACAATGAGCAGTTCTTC. Translation: CASSVGRGTARGSYNEQFF.

The J gene is TRBJ2-3, the V gene TRBV18, with 10 bases lining up with TRBD1. J gave up 6 bases and V 1 base, and 1 base lay outside the gene matches. Germline V lookup: CDR1 KGHSH, CDR2 LQKENI. The CDR3 extends over 14 amino acids. CDR3 sequence reads: CASSPRQGADTQYF. The CDR3 region has the DNA TGTGCCAGCTCACCACGACAGGGGGCGGATACGCAGTATTTT.

V is TRBV7-5 and J is TRBJ2-7; the table assigns TRBD1, which was not confirmed against the DNA. TRBV7-5 is flagged as a pseudogene. This CDR3 region has 14 residues. The CDR3 coding sequence is TGTGCCAGAAGCCCCACCAGACAGATCTACGAGCAGTACTTC. Encoded protein: CARSPTRQIYEQYF.

This chain connects TRBV7-2 to TRBJ1-2; 12 bases match TRBD1. Losses at the gene ends were 5 bases for V and 5 bases for J; bases not matched to a gene: 3. The length of the CDR3 is 14 residues. Germline CDR1 is SGHTA and CDR2 is FQGNSA. The CDR3 DNA is TGTGCCAGCAGCCAGGGACAGGGGGCATATGGCTACACCTTC. It is translated as CASSQGQGAYGYTF.

This chain uses TRBV5-1 with TRBJ2-1, with 7 bases matching TRBD1. The CDR3 consists of 15 residues. The ends lost 0 bases at V and 9 bases at J; junction bases unmatched: 9. CDR1 is SGHRS, CDR2 YFSETQ, per germline. CDR3 nucleotides: TGCGCCAGCAGCTTGGCGGGACAGTTTGTTTTTGAGCAGTTCTTC. This codes for CASSLAGQFVFEQFF.

This clone was observed once. The chain joins TRBV27 to TRBJ1-5, with a weak D call TRBD1 (5 bases). V shed 7 bases and J shed 4 bases, with 14 bases lying between them. This CDR3 is built from 14 residues. Germline values: CDR1 MNHEY, CDR2 SMNVEV (reference sequence). DNA for the CDR3: TGTGCCAGCAAAATCCAGGGCCCTAATCAGCCCCAGCATTTT. Protein: CASKIQGPNQPQHF.

J is TRBJ2-5 and V is TRBV7-2; TRBD1 might be the D (6 bases). The CDR3 runs to 13 residues. Germline CDR1 SGHTA, CDR2 FQGNSA. The V end lost 6 bases, the J end lost 1 base, and 9 bases lay between the germline ends. This CDR3 reads CASRGAAQETQYF. The CDR3 nucleotides are TGTGCCAGCAGGGGGGCGGCCCAAGAGACCCAGTACTTC.